Detailed here is one TCR beta chain. Antigen: not known. The data originate from a study of blood T cells in healthy people across ages. Study-wide findings and caveats: TCR beta diversity per million T cells fell roughly linearly with age.

CDR1 is DFQATT, CDR2 SNEGSKA, per germline (reference sequence). This CDR3 is built from 14 residues. J lost 3 bases, V lost 3 bases, and 6 bases had no gene match. A sample-barcoded 5' primer and a J-beta primer mix were used in a second PCR of about 7 to 11 cycles. TCRdb fed the 5' RACE reads into MiXCR, producing one record per CDR3 protein. The table includes 1,500,000 or so distinct CDR3 sequences, 35% to 45% detected once. The rearrangement links TRBV20-1 to TRBJ2-3, with 7 bases fitting TRBD2. The source material was blood. The sequence was obtained from a woman under 30 in good health. The CDR3 sequence is CSARTAGRTDTQYF. The CDR3 region has the DNA TGCAGTGCTAGGACAGCGGGACGAACAGATACGCAGTATTTT.